This passage covers 5 T cell receptor beta chains from one sample sequenced in a study of long-term antiretroviral therapy in people with HIV. It was version v3.0 of the immunoSEQ assay that was run at survey level. Sequencing was performed with immunoSEQ multiplex PCR; in TCRdb, only in-frame clones are kept and a portion is missing. This table holds a few thousand clones, roughly 91% found once. The sample here was unsorted PBMCs, taken 1.3 years after starting antiretroviral therapy. The origin of the receptors is a woman aged 50 to 65 with HIV.

The rearrangement joins TRBV5-1 to TRBJ1-1; D gene ambiguous. Germline V lookup: CDR1 SGHRS, CDR2 YFSETQ. This CDR3 is 13 amino acids long. The germline V and J ends were trimmed by 0 bases and 0 bases, with 3 bases remaining between them. The CDR3 spells CASSLEVNTEAFF. CDR3 nucleotide sequence: TGCGCCAGCAGCTTGGAAGTGAACACTGAAGCTTTCTTT.

The chain couples TRBV19 to TRBJ2-4, with D unclear. CDR1 and CDR2 (germline): LNHDA, SQIVND (reference sequence). CDR3 length equals 13 residues. V lost 7 bases to trimming and J lost 0 bases, with 7 bases between them. The chain's CDR3 is CASKALAKNIQYF. The CDR3 DNA reads as TGTGCCAGTAAGGCCCTAGCCAAAAACATTCAGTACTTC.

The chain combines TRBV9 with TRBJ2-5, with 9 positions matching TRBD1. Germline CDR1 is SGDLS and CDR2 is YYNGEE. The junction had 11 bases not matched to a gene; V was cut back by 0 bases and J by 5 bases. CDR3 length: 17 amino acids. CDR3 loop: CASSVGGRTGVRETQYF. DNA of the CDR3: TGTGCCAGCAGCGTAGGTGGGAGGACAGGGGTCCGGGAGACCCAGTACTTC.

V is TRBV18 and J is TRBJ2-1; D ambiguous. The CDR3 spans 13 residues. Germline V gene data show CDR1 as KGHSH and CDR2 as LQKENI. The V and J ends lost 6 bases and 4 bases respectively, with 10 bases between them. Written as DNA, the CDR3 is TGTGCCAGCTCGCTGTCTCAGTACAATGAGCAGTTCTTC. Its translation is CASSLSQYNEQFF. The full variable domain, with the rest looked up from reference TRBV18 and TRBJ2-1, is NAGVMQNPRHLVRRRGQEARLRCSPMKGHSHVYWYRQLPEEGLKFMVYLQKENIIDESGMPKERFSAEFPKEGPSILRIQQVVRGDSAAYFCASSLSQYNEQFFGPGTRLTVL.

CDR3: CASSPPEVAADSTDTQYF. CDR3 nucleotide sequence: TGCGCCAGCAGCCCCCCCGAGGTAGCGGCCGATAGCACAGATACGCAGTATTTT. This chain links TRBV4-1 with TRBJ2-3; tentatively, D is TRBD2 (6 bases). The germline V gene encodes CDR1 MGHRA and CDR2 YSYEKL. The ends were cut back, 4 bases at V and 0 bases at J, with 20 bases in the middle. This CDR3 spans 18 amino acids.